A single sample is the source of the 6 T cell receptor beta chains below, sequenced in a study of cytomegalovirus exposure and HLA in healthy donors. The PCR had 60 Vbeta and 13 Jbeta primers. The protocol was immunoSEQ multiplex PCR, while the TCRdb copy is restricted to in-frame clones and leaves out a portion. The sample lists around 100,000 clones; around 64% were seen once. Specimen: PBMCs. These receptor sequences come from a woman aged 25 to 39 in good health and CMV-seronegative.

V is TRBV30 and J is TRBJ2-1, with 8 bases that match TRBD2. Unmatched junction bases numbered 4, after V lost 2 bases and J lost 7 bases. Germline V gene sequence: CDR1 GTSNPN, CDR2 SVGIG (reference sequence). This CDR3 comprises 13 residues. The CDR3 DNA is TGTGCCTGGAGTTCGGGAGGGCCGAATGAGCAGTTCTTC. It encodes CAWSSGGPNEQFF.

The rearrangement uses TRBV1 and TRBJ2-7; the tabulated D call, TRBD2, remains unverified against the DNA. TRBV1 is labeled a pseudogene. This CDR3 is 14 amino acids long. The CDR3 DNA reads TGCACCAGCAGCCTAAAGCGGGAGGGCTACGAGCAGTACTTC. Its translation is CTSSLKREGYEQYF.

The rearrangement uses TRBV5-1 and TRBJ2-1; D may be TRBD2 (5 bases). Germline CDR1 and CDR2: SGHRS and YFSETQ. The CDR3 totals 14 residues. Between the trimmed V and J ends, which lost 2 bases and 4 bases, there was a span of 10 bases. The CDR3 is CASSLNSDYNEQFF. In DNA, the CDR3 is TGCGCCAGCAGCTTAAATAGCGATTACAATGAGCAGTTCTTC.

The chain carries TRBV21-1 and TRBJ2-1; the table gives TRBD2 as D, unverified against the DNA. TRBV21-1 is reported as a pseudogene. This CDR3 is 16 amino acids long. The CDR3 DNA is TGTGCCAGCAGCAAAGTCCCTAGCGGGACCTACAATGAGCAGTTCTTC. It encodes CASSKVPSGTYNEQFF.

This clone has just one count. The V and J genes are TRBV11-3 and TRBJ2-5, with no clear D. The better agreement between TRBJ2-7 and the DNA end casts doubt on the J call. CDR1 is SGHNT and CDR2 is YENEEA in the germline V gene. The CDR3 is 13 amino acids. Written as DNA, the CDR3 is TGTGCCAGCAGCTCTGGGCTTACCTACGAGCAGTACTTC. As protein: CASSSGLTYEQYF.

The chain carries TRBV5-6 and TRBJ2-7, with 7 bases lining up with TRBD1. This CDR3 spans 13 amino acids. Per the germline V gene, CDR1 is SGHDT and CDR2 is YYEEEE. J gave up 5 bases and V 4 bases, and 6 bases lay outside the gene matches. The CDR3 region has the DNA TGTGCCAGCAGCGTCAGGGGGTTGCACGAGCAGTACTTC. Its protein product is CASSVRGLHEQYF.